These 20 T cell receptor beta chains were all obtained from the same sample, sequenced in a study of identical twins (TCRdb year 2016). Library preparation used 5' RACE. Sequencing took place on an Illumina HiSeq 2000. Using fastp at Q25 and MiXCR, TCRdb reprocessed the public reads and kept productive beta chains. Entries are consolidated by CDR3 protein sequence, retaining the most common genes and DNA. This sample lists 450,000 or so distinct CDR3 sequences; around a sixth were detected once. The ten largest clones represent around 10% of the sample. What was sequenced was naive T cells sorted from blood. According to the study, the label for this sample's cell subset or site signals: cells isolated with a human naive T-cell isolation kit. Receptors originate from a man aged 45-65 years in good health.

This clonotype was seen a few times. This CDR3 reads CAISESAVVTDTQYF. CDR3 DNA sequence: TGTGCCATCAGTGAGTCAGCCGTTGTCACAGATACGCAGTATTTT. V gene TRBV10-3 combines with J gene TRBJ2-3; D unclear. Germline CDR1 is ENHRY and CDR2 is SYGVKD. This CDR3 has 15 amino acids. Trimming took off 0 bases at V and 2 bases at J, with 9 bases between the two ends.

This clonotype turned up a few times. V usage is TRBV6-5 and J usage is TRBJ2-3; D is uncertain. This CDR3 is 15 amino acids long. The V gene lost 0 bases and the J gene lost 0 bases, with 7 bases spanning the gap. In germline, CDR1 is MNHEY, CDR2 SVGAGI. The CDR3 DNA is TGTGCCAGCAGTTACTCTGAGATAAGCACAGATACGCAGTATTTT. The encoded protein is CASSYSEISTDTQYF.

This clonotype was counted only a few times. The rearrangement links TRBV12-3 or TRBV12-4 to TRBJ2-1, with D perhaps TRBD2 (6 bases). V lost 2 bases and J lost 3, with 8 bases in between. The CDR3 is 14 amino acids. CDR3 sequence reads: CASSLRRGYNEQFF. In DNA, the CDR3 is TGTGCCAGCAGTTTAAGGCGGGGCTACAATGAGCAGTTCTTC.

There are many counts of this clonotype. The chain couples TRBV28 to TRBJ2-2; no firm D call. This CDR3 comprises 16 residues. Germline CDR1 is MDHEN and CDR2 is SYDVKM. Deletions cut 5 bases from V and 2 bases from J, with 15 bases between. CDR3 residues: CASSMRRMGNTGELFF. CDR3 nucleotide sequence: TGTGCCAGCAGTATGAGACGGATGGGAAACACCGGGGAGCTGTTTTTT.

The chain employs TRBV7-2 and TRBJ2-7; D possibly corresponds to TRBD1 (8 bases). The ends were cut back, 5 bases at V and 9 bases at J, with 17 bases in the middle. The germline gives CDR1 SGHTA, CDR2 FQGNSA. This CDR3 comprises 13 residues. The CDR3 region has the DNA TGTGCCAGCAGCAAAACAGGGGGGGCGCGGCAGTACTTC. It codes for CASSKTGGARQYF. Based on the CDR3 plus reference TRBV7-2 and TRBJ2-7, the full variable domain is GAGVSQSPSNKVTEKGKDVELRCDPISGHTALYWYRQSLGQGLEFLIYFQGNSAPDKSGLPSDRFSAERTGGSVSTLTIQRTQQEDSAVYLCASSKTGGARQYFGPGTRLTVT.

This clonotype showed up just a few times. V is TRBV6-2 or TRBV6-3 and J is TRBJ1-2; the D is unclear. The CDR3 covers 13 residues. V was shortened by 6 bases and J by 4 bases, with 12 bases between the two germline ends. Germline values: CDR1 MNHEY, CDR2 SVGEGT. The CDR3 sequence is CASSHGRIYGYTF. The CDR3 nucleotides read TGTGCCAGCAGCCACGGACGGATCTATGGCTACACCTTC.

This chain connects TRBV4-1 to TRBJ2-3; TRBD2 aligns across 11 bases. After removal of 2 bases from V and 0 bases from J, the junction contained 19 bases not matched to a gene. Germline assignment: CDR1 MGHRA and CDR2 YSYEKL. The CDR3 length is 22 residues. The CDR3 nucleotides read TGCGCCAGCAGCCAATCGTGGGTGGAGGCTAGCGGGAGGTCCCCTAGCACAGATACGCAGTATTTT. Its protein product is CASSQSWVEASGRSPSTDTQYF.

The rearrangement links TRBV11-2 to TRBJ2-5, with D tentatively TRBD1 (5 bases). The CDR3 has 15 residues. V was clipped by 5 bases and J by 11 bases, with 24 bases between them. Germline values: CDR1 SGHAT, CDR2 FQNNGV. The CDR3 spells CASSPLAGPELAQYF. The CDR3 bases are TGTGCCAGCAGCCCTCTCGCAGGGCCTGAATTGGCTCAGTACTTC. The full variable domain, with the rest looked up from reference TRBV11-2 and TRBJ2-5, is EAGVAQSPRYKIIEKRQSVAFWCNPISGHATLYWYQQILGQGPKLLIQFQNNGVVDDSQLPKDRFSAERLKGVDSTLKIQPAKLEDSAVYLCASSPLAGPELAQYFGPGTRLLVL.

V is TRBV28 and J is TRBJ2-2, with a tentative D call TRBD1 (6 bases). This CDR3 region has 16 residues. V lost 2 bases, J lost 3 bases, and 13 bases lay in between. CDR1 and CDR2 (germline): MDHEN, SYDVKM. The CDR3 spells CASSLIRGGDTGELFF. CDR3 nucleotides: TGTGCCAGCAGTTTAATCAGGGGCGGCGACACCGGGGAGCTGTTTTTT.

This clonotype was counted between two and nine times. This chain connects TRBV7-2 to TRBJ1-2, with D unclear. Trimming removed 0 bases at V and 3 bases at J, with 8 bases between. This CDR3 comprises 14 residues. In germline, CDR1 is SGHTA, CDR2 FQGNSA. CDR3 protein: CASSLAPGYYGYTF. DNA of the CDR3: TGTGCCAGCAGCTTAGCGCCGGGATACTATGGCTACACCTTC.

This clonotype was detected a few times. This CDR3 reads CASSYATGSTGELFF. The CDR3 DNA reads TGTGCCAGCAGTTACGCGACAGGGAGTACCGGGGAGCTGTTTTTT. The chain joins TRBV6-5 to TRBJ2-2; TRBD1 aligns across 7 bases. The CDR3 spans 15 residues. J gave up 5 bases and V 2 bases, and 5 bases lay outside the gene matches. Germline V gene data show CDR1 as MNHEY and CDR2 as SVGAGI.

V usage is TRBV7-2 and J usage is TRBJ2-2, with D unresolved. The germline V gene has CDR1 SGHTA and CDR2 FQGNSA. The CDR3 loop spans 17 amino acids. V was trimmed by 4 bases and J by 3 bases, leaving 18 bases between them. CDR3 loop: CASSSPFSPQDTGELFF. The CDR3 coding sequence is TGTGCCAGCAGCTCCCCCTTTTCCCCGCAGGACACCGGGGAGCTGTTTTTT.

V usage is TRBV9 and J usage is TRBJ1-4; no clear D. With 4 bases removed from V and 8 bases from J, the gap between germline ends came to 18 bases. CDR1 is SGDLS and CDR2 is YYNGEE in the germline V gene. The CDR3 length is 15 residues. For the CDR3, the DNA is TGTGCCAGCAGCCCCCGCGGAGGTATCTTAGAAAAACTGTTTTTT. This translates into CASSPRGGILEKLFF. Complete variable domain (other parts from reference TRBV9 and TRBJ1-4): DSGVTQTPKHLITATGQRVTLRCSPRSGDLSVYWYQQSLDQGLQFLIQYYNGEERAKGNILERFSAQQFPDLHSELNLSSLELGDSALYFCASSPRGGILEKLFFGSGTQLSVL.

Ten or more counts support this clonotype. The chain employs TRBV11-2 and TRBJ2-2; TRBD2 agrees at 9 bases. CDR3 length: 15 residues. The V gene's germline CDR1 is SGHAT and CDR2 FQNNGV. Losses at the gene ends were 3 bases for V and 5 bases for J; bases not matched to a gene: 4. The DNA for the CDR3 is TGTGCCAGCAGCTTGACTAGCGGACTAACCGGGGAGCTGTTTTTT. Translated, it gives CASSLTSGLTGELFF.

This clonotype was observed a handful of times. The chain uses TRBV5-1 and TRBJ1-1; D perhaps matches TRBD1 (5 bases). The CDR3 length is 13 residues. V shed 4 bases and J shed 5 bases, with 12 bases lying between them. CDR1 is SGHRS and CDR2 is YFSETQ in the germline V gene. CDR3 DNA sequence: TGCGCCAGCAGCAGGGACCCGGGAACTGAAGCTTTCTTT. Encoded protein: CASSRDPGTEAFF.

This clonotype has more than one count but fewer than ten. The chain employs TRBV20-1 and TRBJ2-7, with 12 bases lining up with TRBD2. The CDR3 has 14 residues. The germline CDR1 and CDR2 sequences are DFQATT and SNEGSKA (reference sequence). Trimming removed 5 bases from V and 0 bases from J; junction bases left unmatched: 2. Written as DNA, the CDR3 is TGCAGTGCTCAACTAGCGGGGGGCTCCTACGAGCAGTACTTC. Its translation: CSAQLAGGSYEQYF.

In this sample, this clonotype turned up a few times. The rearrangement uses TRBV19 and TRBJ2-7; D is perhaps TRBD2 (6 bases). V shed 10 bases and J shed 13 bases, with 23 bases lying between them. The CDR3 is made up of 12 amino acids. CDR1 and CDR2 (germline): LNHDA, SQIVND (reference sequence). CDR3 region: CATLNPWGGHYF. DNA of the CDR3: TGTGCCACTCTTAACCCGTGGGGAGGCCATTACTTC.

CDR3 region: CASSYSETSSYEQYF. As DNA, the CDR3 is TGTGCCAGCAGTTACTCCGAGACCAGCTCCTACGAGCAGTACTTC. J is TRBJ2-7 and V is TRBV6-5, with D hard to call. Germline CDR1 is MNHEY and CDR2 is SVGAGI. The V end lost 0 bases, the J end lost 0 bases, and 9 bases lay between the germline ends. This CDR3 region has 15 residues.

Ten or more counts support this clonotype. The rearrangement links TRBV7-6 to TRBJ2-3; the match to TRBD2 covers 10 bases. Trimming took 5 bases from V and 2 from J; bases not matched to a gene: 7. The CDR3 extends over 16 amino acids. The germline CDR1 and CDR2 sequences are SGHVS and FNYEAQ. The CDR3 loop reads CASSPKGLANTDTQYF. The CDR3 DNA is TGTGCCAGCAGCCCCAAGGGACTAGCGAACACAGATACGCAGTATTTT.

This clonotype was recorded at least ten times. Here the CDR3 reads CASSPGDRPSYGYTF. The CDR3 nucleotides are TGTGCCAGCAGCCCAGGGGACAGACCCTCCTATGGCTACACCTTC. The chain joins TRBV9 to TRBJ1-2; 7 bases are a match to TRBD1. Germline assignment: CDR1 SGDLS and CDR2 YYNGEE. This CDR3 region has 15 residues. Unmatched junction bases numbered 10, after V lost 4 bases and J lost 4 bases.